The rows below give T cell receptor beta chains drawn from one sample of a study of CD8 T cell repertoires and HIV-1 epitope variants. Sequencing used immunoSEQ multiplex PCR; TCRdb keeps in-frame clones, though not all of them. The table records 80,000 to 95,000 clones, over 70% of them present only once. The sequenced sample consisted of uncultured baseline CD8+ T cells from peripheral blood mononuclear cells (PBMCs). These receptor sequences come from a male donor with HIV. Each CDR3 is given with its conserved first and last residue. Each record gives: J gene, D gene, V gene, clone size, CDR3 DNA, CDR3 protein. A D gene is named only where the DNA matches it firmly. Clone size is not always given. Where it is, it says once, few, many or a class for expanded clones.

j_call: TRBJ2-1; d_call: TRBD1; v_call: TRBV7-6; clone_size: .; cdr3_nt: TGTGCCAGCAGCCCCACAGGGGCTGAGCAGTTCTTC; cdr3_aa: CASSPTGAEQFF
j_call: TRBJ2-5; d_call: TRBD2; v_call: TRBV5-5; clone_size: few; cdr3_nt: TGTGCCAGCAGCTTTGGGGGGGAAGAGACCCAGTACTTC; cdr3_aa: CASSFGGEETQYF
j_call: TRBJ1-2; d_call: TRBD1; v_call: TRBV10-3; clone_size: .; cdr3_nt: TGTGCCATCACCCCCGGGACAGGGCGCTACCGCAACTATGGCTACACCTTC; cdr3_aa: CAITPGTGRYRNYGYTF
j_call: TRBJ2-7; d_call: .; v_call: TRBV5-4; clone_size: few; cdr3_nt: TGTGCCAGCAGCTCGACTGGGGCAGGGAGAATCGGGGAGCAGTACTTC; cdr3_aa: CASSSTGAGRIGEQYF
j_call: TRBJ2-7; d_call: .; v_call: TRBV2; clone_size: .; cdr3_nt: TGTGCCAGCAGTGAGTTTATCTTGGGCCAGCGCGAGCAGTACTTC; cdr3_aa: CASSEFILGQREQYF
j_call: TRBJ1-1; d_call: .; v_call: TRBV7-9; clone_size: .; cdr3_nt: TGTGCCAGCAGCTTAGGCGAAAAAGCTTTCTTT; cdr3_aa: CASSLGEKAFF
j_call: TRBJ2-2; d_call: TRBD1; v_call: TRBV7-7; clone_size: .; cdr3_nt: TGTGCCAGCAGCTCGGACAGGGCCAACACCGGGGAGCTGTTTTTT; cdr3_aa: CASSSDRANTGELFF
j_call: TRBJ2-5; d_call: .; v_call: TRBV7-9; clone_size: few; cdr3_nt: TGTGCCAGCAGCTTGCAGCCGGGGATTAGCGAGACCCAGTACTTC; cdr3_aa: CASSLQPGISETQYF
j_call: TRBJ1-1; d_call: .; v_call: TRBV6-1; clone_size: .; cdr3_nt: TGTGCCAGCACTGAGGGTCGACAGTATGAAGCTTTCTTT; cdr3_aa: CASTEGRQYEAFF
j_call: TRBJ2-7; d_call: TRBD1; v_call: TRBV6-1; clone_size: .; cdr3_nt: TGTGCCAGCAGTCGGACAGGGCTTCTTTACGAGCAGTACTTC; cdr3_aa: CASSRTGLLYEQYF
j_call: TRBJ2-1; d_call: .; v_call: TRBV5-8; clone_size: .; cdr3_nt: TGTGCCAGCATTTGGCAGGGGAGCTCCTACAATGAGCAGTTCTTC; cdr3_aa: CASIWQGSSYNEQFF
j_call: TRBJ2-7; d_call: .; v_call: TRBV7-8; clone_size: .; cdr3_nt: TGTGCCAGCAGCTTAATCGGTAGGGAGCAGTACTTC; cdr3_aa: CASSLIGREQYF
j_call: TRBJ2-2; d_call: .; v_call: TRBV19; clone_size: few; cdr3_nt: TGTGCCAGTAGTATCGGGTTTAACACCGGGGAGCTGTTTTTT; cdr3_aa: CASSIGFNTGELFF
j_call: TRBJ2-1; d_call: .; v_call: TRBV6-4; clone_size: .; cdr3_nt: TGTGCCAGCAGTATTAGCGAGATCAATGAGCAGTTCTTC; cdr3_aa: CASSISEINEQFF
j_call: TRBJ2-2; d_call: .; v_call: TRBV30; clone_size: .; cdr3_nt: TGTGCCTGGAGTGTACGGGCCGGGGAGCTGTTTTTT; cdr3_aa: CAWSVRAGELFF
j_call: TRBJ2-7; d_call: TRBD1; v_call: TRBV5-1; clone_size: .; cdr3_nt: TGCGCCAGCAGCTCGCCCGACAGGGGTCCACATTCCTACGAGCAGTACTTC; cdr3_aa: CASSSPDRGPHSYEQYF
j_call: TRBJ2-4; d_call: .; v_call: TRBV7-8; clone_size: few; cdr3_nt: TGTGCCAGCAGCGTACGGGGTAGGGACACACAATGGAGAAACATTCAGTACTTC; cdr3_aa: CASSVRGRDTQWRNIQYF
j_call: TRBJ2-7; d_call: TRBD1; v_call: TRBV5-5; clone_size: .; cdr3_nt: TGTGCCAGCAGCGCGGCAACCGGGACAGGGGATCGGGAGCAGTACTTC; cdr3_aa: CASSAATGTGDREQYF
j_call: TRBJ2-1; d_call: TRBD1; v_call: TRBV6-6; clone_size: .; cdr3_nt: TGTGCCAGCAGTTACTCGAGACAGGGGAGCAATGAGCAGTTCTTC; cdr3_aa: CASSYSRQGSNEQFF
j_call: TRBJ2-3; d_call: TRBD2; v_call: TRBV30; clone_size: .; cdr3_nt: TGTGCCTGGGGACTAGCGAGCACAGATACGCAGTATTTT; cdr3_aa: CAWGLASTDTQYF
j_call: TRBJ2-5; d_call: TRBD2; v_call: TRBV6-6; clone_size: .; cdr3_nt: TGTGCCAGCAGCCTAACTAGCGGGGGTCTGTCCCAGTACTTC; cdr3_aa: CASSLTSGGLSQYF
j_call: TRBJ1-1; d_call: .; v_call: TRBV5-4; clone_size: once; cdr3_nt: TGTGCCAGCAGCCGTCCCGGGGGGAACACTGAAGCTTTCTTT; cdr3_aa: CASSRPGGNTEAFF
j_call: TRBJ2-5; d_call: .; v_call: TRBV5-6; clone_size: few; cdr3_nt: TGTGCCAGCAGCAAGGGAGGCTTGGAGGACCAGTACTTC; cdr3_aa: CASSKGGLEDQYF
j_call: TRBJ1-1; d_call: .; v_call: TRBV5-1; clone_size: .; cdr3_nt: TGCGCCAGCAGCTTGGTGCTTGAAGCTTTCTTT; cdr3_aa: CASSLVLEAFF
j_call: TRBJ2-7; d_call: .; v_call: TRBV7-9; clone_size: .; cdr3_nt: TGTGCCAGCAGCTCCGGGGAGGTTGTCGAGCAGTACTTC; cdr3_aa: CASSSGEVVEQYF
j_call: TRBJ1-6; d_call: .; v_call: TRBV27; clone_size: .; cdr3_nt: TGTGCCAGCAGCCCGGGCCGTCCCACCTATAATTCACCCCTCCACTTT; cdr3_aa: CASSPGRPTYNSPLHF
j_call: TRBJ1-3; d_call: .; v_call: TRBV7-8; clone_size: .; cdr3_nt: TGTGCCAGCAGCTACCTGTTTAGTCCCTCTGGAAACACCATATATTTT; cdr3_aa: CASSYLFSPSGNTIYF
j_call: TRBJ2-1; d_call: .; v_call: TRBV7-2; clone_size: .; cdr3_nt: TGTGCCAGCAGCTTGGAGAACTCCTACAATGAGCAGTTCTTC; cdr3_aa: CASSLENSYNEQFF
j_call: TRBJ1-1; d_call: TRBD1; v_call: TRBV27; clone_size: .; cdr3_nt: TGTGCCAGCAGTTCGGCCGGGACAGTGAACACTGAAGCTTTCTTT; cdr3_aa: CASSSAGTVNTEAFF
j_call: TRBJ1-1; d_call: .; v_call: TRBV27; clone_size: once; cdr3_nt: TGTGCCAGCAGTTTAGGCGGGGGAGACACTGAAGCTTTCTTT; cdr3_aa: CASSLGGGDTEAFF
j_call: TRBJ1-1; d_call: .; v_call: TRBV30; clone_size: .; cdr3_nt: TGTGCCTGGAGTGTTGTGAACACTGAAGCTTTCTTT; cdr3_aa: CAWSVVNTEAFF
j_call: TRBJ2-1; d_call: TRBD2; v_call: TRBV7-2; clone_size: .; cdr3_nt: TGTGCCAGCGCCCGAGGGCGGGGGGCCCGTAATGAGCAGTTCTTC; cdr3_aa: CASARGRGARNEQFF
j_call: TRBJ1-3; d_call: .; v_call: TRBV29-1; clone_size: .; cdr3_nt: TGCAGCGTTGAGGGGTCAGGGACGGTGGCTGGAAACACCATATATTTT; cdr3_aa: CSVEGSGTVAGNTIYF
j_call: TRBJ2-3; d_call: .; v_call: TRBV28; clone_size: few; cdr3_nt: TGTGCCTACAGGCGGGGAAATACGCAGTATTTT; cdr3_aa: CAYRRGNTQYF
j_call: TRBJ2-3; d_call: TRBD1; v_call: TRBV6-6; clone_size: .; cdr3_nt: TGTGCCAGCAGAGACAGGGCCACAGATACGCAGTATTTT; cdr3_aa: CASRDRATDTQYF
j_call: TRBJ1-3; d_call: .; v_call: TRBV6-1; clone_size: .; cdr3_nt: TGTGCCAGCAGTAACAGGAGATCCTCTGGAAACACCATATATTTT; cdr3_aa: CASSNRRSSGNTIYF
j_call: TRBJ1-2; d_call: .; v_call: TRBV2; clone_size: .; cdr3_nt: TGTGCCAGCAGCCGCGTCGGAGCTAACTATGGCTACACCTTC; cdr3_aa: CASSRVGANYGYTF
j_call: TRBJ2-1; d_call: .; v_call: TRBV27; clone_size: .; cdr3_nt: TGTGCCAGCAGTTTTTTAGTCGGAAATGAGCAGTTCTTC; cdr3_aa: CASSFLVGNEQFF
j_call: TRBJ1-5; d_call: TRBD1; v_call: TRBV2; clone_size: .; cdr3_nt: TGTGCCAGCAAGACAGGGACTAGCAATCAGCCCCAGCATTTT; cdr3_aa: CASKTGTSNQPQHF
j_call: TRBJ2-3; d_call: TRBD1; v_call: TRBV27; clone_size: .; cdr3_nt: TGTGCCAGCCGCAACCGGACAGGGGGCTGGAGCACAGATACGCAGTATTTT; cdr3_aa: CASRNRTGGWSTDTQYF
j_call: TRBJ2-7; d_call: TRBD1; v_call: TRBV4-3; clone_size: .; cdr3_nt: TGCGCCAGCAGCCAGGACAGGGTGGGGATCTACGAGCAGTACTTC; cdr3_aa: CASSQDRVGIYEQYF
j_call: TRBJ1-2; d_call: TRBD1; v_call: TRBV19; clone_size: few; cdr3_nt: TGTGCCAGTAGTATAGGGGACAGGGAGGACTATGGCTACACCTTC; cdr3_aa: CASSIGDREDYGYTF
j_call: TRBJ2-7; d_call: TRBD2; v_call: TRBV30; clone_size: once; cdr3_nt: TGTGCCTGGAGCGCGGGACTAGCGAACGAGCAGTACTTC; cdr3_aa: CAWSAGLANEQYF
j_call: TRBJ2-3; d_call: TRBD2; v_call: TRBV9; clone_size: .; cdr3_nt: TGTGCCAGCAGCGTACAGGCGGGGGGGCTCACAGATACGCAGTATTTT; cdr3_aa: CASSVQAGGLTDTQYF
j_call: TRBJ2-5; d_call: TRBD2; v_call: TRBV14; clone_size: .; cdr3_nt: TGTGCCAGCAGCTTGCGCGGGGGAACGGGTCAAGAGACCCAGTACTTC; cdr3_aa: CASSLRGGTGQETQYF
j_call: TRBJ2-3; d_call: .; v_call: TRBV12-5; clone_size: .; cdr3_nt: TGTGCTAGTGCTCCGGGACTTCTCCAGGGGGATACGCAGTATTTT; cdr3_aa: CASAPGLLQGDTQYF
j_call: TRBJ2-4; d_call: TRBD1; v_call: TRBV5-6; clone_size: .; cdr3_nt: TGTGCCAGCAGCTTCGGTCGGGACAGCGATGGGGACATTCAGTACTTC; cdr3_aa: CASSFGRDSDGDIQYF
j_call: TRBJ2-7; d_call: TRBD1; v_call: TRBV6-5; clone_size: .; cdr3_nt: TGTGCCAGCAGTTACTCGAGGACAGGTGGTTACGAGCAGTACTTC; cdr3_aa: CASSYSRTGGYEQYF
j_call: TRBJ1-2; d_call: .; v_call: TRBV6-5; clone_size: .; cdr3_nt: TGTGCCAGCAATTCCGGCGGGGGGGAGCTCTATGGCTACACCTTC; cdr3_aa: CASNSGGGELYGYTF
j_call: TRBJ1-5; d_call: .; v_call: TRBV7-2; clone_size: .; cdr3_nt: TGTGCCAGCAGCCAAATCCCCGGCAGGTATCAGCCCCAGCATTTT; cdr3_aa: CASSQIPGRYQPQHF
j_call: TRBJ2-1; d_call: TRBD1; v_call: TRBV9; clone_size: .; cdr3_nt: TGTGCCAGCAGCGCCAATCGGAAGGGGGCGGATTACAATGAGCAGTTCTTC; cdr3_aa: CASSANRKGADYNEQFF
j_call: TRBJ2-3; d_call: .; v_call: TRBV7-2; clone_size: .; cdr3_nt: TGTGCCAGCAGCTTCTGGGGTAACGGGGGAACAGATACGCAGTATTTT; cdr3_aa: CASSFWGNGGTDTQYF
j_call: TRBJ2-7; d_call: .; v_call: TRBV10-1; clone_size: .; cdr3_nt: TGCGCCAGCAGTGAGTTCGGGAGCAGGGGCGAGCAGTACTTC; cdr3_aa: CASSEFGSRGEQYF
j_call: TRBJ2-7; d_call: .; v_call: TRBV21-1; clone_size: .; cdr3_nt: TGTGCCAGCAGCTTAACAGGGCCCTACGAGCAGTACTTC; cdr3_aa: CASSLTGPYEQYF
j_call: TRBJ2-7; d_call: TRBD2; v_call: TRBV9; clone_size: many; cdr3_nt: TGTGCCAGCAGTGGTGGCGGGGGGGCTGACGAGCAGTACTTC; cdr3_aa: CASSGGGGADEQYF
j_call: TRBJ1-1; d_call: .; v_call: TRBV28; clone_size: once; cdr3_nt: TGTGCCAGCAGCGCAGGGCTACGGGGTCCTCGCACTGAAGCTTTCTTT; cdr3_aa: CASSAGLRGPRTEAFF
j_call: TRBJ2-7; d_call: TRBD2; v_call: TRBV27; clone_size: .; cdr3_nt: TGTGCCAGCAGTCCAGGGACTAGCGGGAGTAAGCAGTACTTC; cdr3_aa: CASSPGTSGSKQYF
j_call: TRBJ1-2; d_call: .; v_call: TRBV28; clone_size: .; cdr3_nt: TGTGCCAGCAGTCTTTGGGACGGAGGGGGGGGAAACTATGGCTACACCTTC; cdr3_aa: CASSLWDGGGGNYGYTF